These 21 T cell receptor beta chains share one sample of origin, sequenced in a study of blood T cell repertoires in COVID-19. Some clones are missing from TCRdb's copy, which holds only in-frame ones; the method was immunoSEQ multiplex PCR. The sample includes more than 85,000 clones, 70% to 90% of them seen just once. The sequenced material came from peripheral blood. Every receptor here comes from a man between 65 and 79 years old with acute or convalescent COVID-19.

The chain joins TRBV18 to TRBJ1-6; weak D call: TRBD1 (6 bases). CDR1 KGHSH and CDR2 LQKENI come from the germline V gene. Trimming stripped 3 bases from V and 4 bases from J, with 13 bases between. CDR3 length equals 16 residues. CDR3 sequence: CASSPSGTTYNSPLHF. The CDR3, as DNA: TGTGCCAGCTCACCTTCCGGGACAACTTATAATTCACCCCTCCACTTT.

This rearrangement joins TRBV27 to TRBJ2-4, with TRBD1 as a possible D gene (6 bases). Trimming left V 3 bases short and J 6 bases short, with 12 bases between. The CDR3 runs to 14 residues. The germline gives CDR1 MNHEY, CDR2 SMNVEV (reference sequence). This CDR3 is CASSFRGIGNIQYF. For the CDR3, the DNA is TGTGCCAGCAGTTTCAGGGGAATTGGAAACATTCAGTACTTC.

The V gene is TRBV7-3, the J gene TRBJ2-3; D remains unclear. Germline-derived CDR1 and CDR2 are SGHTA and FQGTGA. This CDR3 spans 14 amino acids. The ends were cut back, 3 bases at V and 4 bases at J, with 11 bases in the middle. This CDR3 reads CASSFDPVPDTQYF. The CDR3 DNA sequence: TGTGCCAGCAGCTTCGATCCGGTGCCAGATACGCAGTATTTT. The entire variable domain, with the rest obtained from reference TRBV7-3 and TRBJ2-3, is as follows: GAGVSQTPSNKVTEKGKYVELRCDPISGHTALYWYRQSLGQGPEFLIYFQGTGAADDSGLPNDRFFAVRPEGSVSTLKIQRTERGDSAVYLCASSFDPVPDTQYFGPGTRLTVL.

The count of this clone is one. The chain combines TRBV12-3 or TRBV12-4 with TRBJ1-2, with D perhaps matching TRBD1 (6 bases). The CDR3 consists of 12 residues. V shed 2 bases and J shed 8 bases, with 9 bases lying between them. DNA for the CDR3: TGTGCCAGCAGTTTAACAGGGTTCGGCTACACCTTC. This translates into CASSLTGFGYTF.

This rearrangement joins TRBV28 to TRBJ1-6, with 8 bases matching TRBD1. The CDR3 has 15 residues. Looked up from germline, CDR1 is MDHEN and CDR2 is SYDVKM. The V and J ends lost 6 bases and 7 bases, in that order; junction bases with no gene match: 8. The CDR3 here is CASRRSGTGNSPLHF. CDR3 DNA: TGTGCCAGCAGGAGATCTGGGACAGGCAATTCACCCCTCCACTTT.

The chain joins TRBV4-1 to TRBJ2-2, with D perhaps matching TRBD1 (6 bases). Looked up from germline, CDR1 is MGHRA and CDR2 is YSYEKL. V gave up 1 base and J gave up 0 bases, with 9 bases separating them. CDR3 length: 16 residues. The CDR3 DNA is TGCGCCAGCAGCCAAGTGGGGGCAGCGAACACCGGGGAGCTGTTTTTT. Its translation is CASSQVGAANTGELFF.

This clone has only one observation. The J gene is TRBJ2-6, the V gene TRBV4-2; 10 bases are shared with TRBD1. This CDR3 has 21 amino acids. The germline CDR1 and CDR2 sequences are LGHNA and YNFKEQ. V shed 4 bases and J 2 bases; nucleotides not matched to a gene: 17. DNA of the CDR3: TGTGCCAGCAGCCCAGCAGGGGTTACGGGAGACAGGGGGCCTGGGGCCAACGTCCTGACTTTC. Translation gives CASSPAGVTGDRGPGANVLTF.

This sequence joins TRBV28 and TRBJ1-2; D possibly corresponds to TRBD1 (5 bases). V dropped 5 bases and J dropped 4 bases, with 17 bases sitting between them. This CDR3 contains 15 residues. CDR1 and CDR2 from the germline V gene are MDHEN and SYDVKM. CDR3 in amino acids: CASSRGRAPVYGYTF. The CDR3 coding sequence is TGTGCCAGCAGTAGGGGCAGGGCTCCTGTCTATGGCTACACCTTC.

The V and J genes are TRBV19 and TRBJ2-5; tentatively, D is TRBD2 (6 bases). The CDR3 is 14 amino acids. With 4 bases removed from V and 2 bases from J, the gap between germline ends came to 11 bases. Germline V lookup: CDR1 LNHDA, CDR2 SQIVND (reference sequence). The CDR3 reads CASSSGVLQETQYF. In DNA, the CDR3 is TGTGCCAGTAGTAGCGGGGTCCTACAAGAGACCCAGTACTTC.

This clone was found once. This sequence joins TRBV5-4 and TRBJ1-2, with a tentative D call TRBD1 (5 bases). Between the trimmed V and J ends, which lost 0 bases and 7 bases, there was a span of 10 bases. Germline values: CDR1 SGHNT, CDR2 YYREEE (reference sequence). The CDR3 extends over 13 amino acids. The CDR3 sequence: CASSLARAAGYTF. The CDR3 DNA follows: TGTGCCAGCAGCTTGGCCAGGGCGGCTGGCTACACCTTC. Full variable domain (remainder filled in from reference TRBV5-4 and TRBJ1-2): ETGVTQSPTHLIKTRGQQVTLRCSSQSGHNTVSWYQQALGQGPQFIFQYYREEENGRGNFPPRFSGLQFPNYSSELNVNALELDDSALYLCASSLARAAGYTFGSGTRLTVV.

The rearrangement joins TRBV27 to TRBJ2-1; 8 bases agree with TRBD2. The CDR3 extends over 14 amino acids. Unmatched junction bases numbered 4, after V lost 7 bases and J lost 2 bases. CDR1 and CDR2 (germline): MNHEY, SMNVEV (reference sequence). CDR3 nucleotides: TGTGCCAGCACTATGCGGGGGGCCTACAATGAGCAGTTCTTC. The encoded protein is CASTMRGAYNEQFF.

This clone occurred once. The gene calls are TRBV3-1 (or the pseudogene TRBV3-2) and TRBJ1-5; no reliable D call. Germline CDR1 reads LGHDT; CDR2 reads YNNKEL (reference sequence). V lost 1 base and J lost 9, with 10 bases in between. CDR3 length equals 13 residues. Here the CDR3 reads CASSQAESRPQHF. CDR3 sequence (DNA): TGTGCCAGCAGCCAAGCTGAGTCTAGGCCCCAGCATTTT.

This clone was detected once. V gene TRBV2 combines with J gene TRBJ1-4; TRBD1 agrees at 7 bases. The CDR3 loop spans 13 amino acids. With V trimmed by 10 bases and J by 8 bases, 10 bases remained unmatched. CDR1 and CDR2 from the germline V gene are SNHLY and FYNNEI. CDR3 DNA sequence: TGTGCCATATGGACAGGTACGAGGGAAAAACTGTTTTTT. It encodes CAIWTGTREKLFF.

The chain carries TRBV5-1 and TRBJ2-2; 7 bases line up with TRBD1. The V segment lost 3 bases and the J segment 7 bases; nucleotides outside the gene matches: 9. This CDR3 is built from 15 residues. Germline CDR1 reads SGHRS; CDR2 reads YFSETQ. The CDR3 bases are TGCGCCAGCAGCTCCCGGACAGGCATGGACGGGGAGCTGTTTTTT. Its translation is CASSSRTGMDGELFF.

This chain joins TRBV6-2 or TRBV6-3 and TRBJ1-5, with 10 bases matching TRBD1. Germline assignment: CDR1 MNHEY and CDR2 SVGEGT. This CDR3 spans 20 amino acids. The V and J ends lost 6 bases and 0 bases, in that order; junction bases with no gene match: 17. The CDR3 is CASSRVPGQGLKNSNQPQHF. The CDR3 region has the DNA TGTGCCAGCAGCCGCGTCCCGGGACAGGGGCTTAAAAATAGCAATCAGCCCCAGCATTTT.

V is TRBV7-2 and J is TRBJ2-5; 10 bases fit TRBD2. V lost 2 bases to trimming and J lost 6 bases; unmatched junction nucleotides: 9. The CDR3 consists of 16 residues. The germline CDR1 and CDR2 sequences are SGHTA and FQGNSA. The CDR3 loop is CASSLHLAGEGKTQYF. The CDR3 region has the DNA TGTGCCAGCAGCTTACACCTAGCGGGGGAGGGAAAGACCCAGTACTTC.

The sample holds one count of this clone. The chain joins TRBV9 to TRBJ1-1; 8 nucleotides align to TRBD1. Per the germline V gene, CDR1 is SGDLS and CDR2 is YYNGEE. This CDR3 is 14 amino acids long. J was trimmed by 3 bases and V by 3 bases; bases with no gene match: 4. The CDR3 DNA follows: TGTGCCAGCAGCGAATACAGGGGGGACACTGAAGCTTTCTTT. Its protein product is CASSEYRGDTEAFF. Full variable domain (missing parts from reference TRBV9 and TRBJ1-1): DSGVTQTPKHLITATGQRVTLRCSPRSGDLSVYWYQQSLDQGLQFLIQYYNGEERAKGNILERFSAQQFPDLHSELNLSSLELGDSALYFCASSEYRGDTEAFFGQGTRLTVV.

This chain uses TRBV7-9 with TRBJ2-2; 7 bases are a match to TRBD1. The V segment lost 1 base and the J segment 1 base; nucleotides outside the gene matches: 6. CDR1 is SEHNR and CDR2 is FQNEAQ in the germline V gene (reference sequence). There are 17 residues in the CDR3. The CDR3, as DNA: TGTGCCAGCAGCTTAGATCCGGGACAGATGAACACCGGGGAGCTGTTTTTT. Protein sequence: CASSLDPGQMNTGELFF.

The rearrangement uses TRBV7-2 and TRBJ2-1; D call uncertain. The V and J ends lost 4 bases and 8 bases respectively, with 12 bases between them. CDR3 length: 13 residues. Germline CDR1 SGHTA, CDR2 FQGNSA. CDR3 amino acids: CASSSTVFHEQFF. The CDR3 region has the DNA TGTGCCAGCAGCTCGACTGTATTCCATGAGCAGTTCTTC.

The J gene is TRBJ2-7, the V gene TRBV19; 10 bases map to TRBD1. Germline V gene sequence: CDR1 LNHDA, CDR2 SQIVND (reference sequence). This CDR3 region has 16 residues. Unmatched junction bases numbered 7, after V lost 4 bases and J lost 1 base. CDR3 region: CASSTRGQGPSYEQYF. The CDR3 DNA sequence: TGTGCCAGTAGTACCAGGGGACAGGGGCCATCCTACGAGCAGTACTTC.

This chain joins TRBV7-2 and TRBJ1-2, with a possible D match to TRBD1 (5 bases). Germline V gene sequence: CDR1 SGHTA, CDR2 FQGNSA. Trimming shortened V by 1 base and J by 8 bases, and 11 bases separated the two germline ends. This CDR3 region has 13 residues. CDR3 loop: CASSLGPGIGYTF. Here the CDR3 DNA reads TGTGCCAGCAGCTTAGGCCCAGGGATAGGCTACACCTTC. Together with reference TRBV7-2 and TRBJ1-2, the CDR3 gives the full variable domain: GAGVSQSPSNKVTEKGKDVELRCDPISGHTALYWYRQSLGQGLEFLIYFQGNSAPDKSGLPSDRFSAERTGGSVSTLTIQRTQQEDSAVYLCASSLGPGIGYTFGSGTRLTVV.